This entry lists 20 T cell receptor beta chains sequenced from one sample in a study of blood T cell repertoires in COVID-19. Here immunoSEQ multiplex PCR was the method, and the copy in TCRdb shows in-frame clones only, minus some. The sample has some 200,000 clones, 70% to 85% seen once. The sequenced sample was peripheral blood. The origin of the receptors is a woman of 80 years or more with COVID-19, enrolled during active disease.

The genes are TRBV5-4 and TRBJ2-7; 9 bases line up with TRBD1. Germline V gives CDR1 SGHNT, CDR2 YYREEE (reference sequence). This CDR3 has 14 residues. V shed 6 bases and J 2 bases; nucleotides not matched to a gene: 6. This CDR3 reads CASKTRDRAYEQYF. The CDR3 nucleotides are TGTGCCAGCAAAACCCGGGACAGGGCCTACGAGCAGTACTTC. Full variable domain (missing parts from reference TRBV5-4 and TRBJ2-7): ETGVTQSPTHLIKTRGQQVTLRCSSQSGHNTVSWYQQALGQGPQFIFQYYREEENGRGNFPPRFSGLQFPNYSSELNVNALELDDSALYLCASKTRDRAYEQYFGPGTRLTVT.

The sample holds one count of this clone. This sequence joins TRBV6-4 and TRBJ1-2; no firm D call. The CDR3 spans 15 residues. CDR1 and CDR2 (germline): MRHNA, SNTAGT. V lost 10 bases and J 5 bases, leaving 23 bases between the germline ends. This CDR3 is CATGVASAPSYGYTF. Here the CDR3 DNA reads TGTGCCACCGGGGTTGCGTCGGCCCCTTCTTATGGCTACACCTTC.

The chain joins TRBV27 to TRBJ1-1; 7 bases are shared with TRBD1. Germline lookup yields CDR1 MNHEY and CDR2 SMNVEV (reference sequence). V gave up 2 bases and J gave up 5 bases; unmatched junction bases: 8. The CDR3 runs to 15 residues. CDR3 loop: CASSLLTGAGTEAFF. The CDR3 DNA reads as TGTGCCAGCAGTTTACTAACAGGGGCGGGGACTGAAGCTTTCTTT.

This clone was observed a single time. The V call is TRBV18, the J call TRBJ2-1; 12 nucleotides align to TRBD1. This CDR3 is built from 14 residues. Germline V gene sequence: CDR1 KGHSH, CDR2 LQKENI. With 6 bases clipped from V and 10 bases from J, the junction kept 7 bases outside the gene matches. CDR3 residues: CASSAGTGGGEQFF. CDR3 nucleotides: TGTGCCAGCTCCGCCGGGACAGGGGGCGGGGAGCAGTTCTTC.

The rearrangement uses TRBV6-5 and TRBJ1-2; perhaps TRBD1 as D (5 bases). The V end was cut by 2 bases, the J end by 3 bases, with 7 bases between. This CDR3 has 13 amino acids. The germline CDR1 and CDR2 sequences are MNHEY and SVGAGI. CDR3 nucleotide sequence: TGTGCCAGCAGTTACGACAGCCACTATGGCTACACCTTC. This gives the protein CASSYDSHYGYTF.

The rearrangement uses TRBV28 and TRBJ1-5, with a possible D match to TRBD1 (5 bases). Germline CDR1 MDHEN, CDR2 SYDVKM. The CDR3 runs 16 residues. The V gene lost 5 bases and the J gene lost 7 bases, with 21 bases spanning the gap. The CDR3 sequence is CASSPLFGRVGQPQHF. DNA for the CDR3: TGTGCCAGCAGTCCCCTCTTCGGCAGGGTGGGACAGCCCCAGCATTTT.

The V and J genes are TRBV12-3 or TRBV12-4 and TRBJ2-1; possibly TRBD2 for D (5 bases). The CDR3 is 11 residues long. V was cut by 6 bases and J by 8 bases, with 8 bases left in between. This CDR3 is CASRKDYEQFF. CDR3 bases: TGTGCCAGCAGGAAGGACTATGAGCAGTTCTTC.

DNA for the CDR3: TGCGCCTTTTCGGAGGGCTCCTACAATGAGCAGTTCTTC. It encodes CAFSEGSYNEQFF. This sequence joins TRBV10-1 and TRBJ2-1; the D gene is possibly TRBD2 (6 bases). Trimming took off 11 bases at V and 0 bases at J, with 11 bases between the two ends. The CDR3 is made up of 13 amino acids. CDR1 WNHNN and CDR2 SYGVQD come from the germline V gene (reference sequence).

The chain uses TRBV11-3 and TRBJ2-3; 9 bases match TRBD2. This CDR3 is 15 amino acids long. Germline trimming cut 1 base from V and 2 bases from J; bases unmatched to any gene: 1. Germline assignment: CDR1 SGHNT and CDR2 YENEEA. CDR3: CASSLGGRATDTQYF. In DNA, the CDR3 is TGTGCCAGCAGCTTAGGCGGGAGGGCCACAGATACGCAGTATTTT.

V usage is TRBV6-5 and J usage is TRBJ2-5, with D possibly being TRBD2 (5 bases). V lost 7 bases, J lost 5 bases, and 17 bases lay in between. The CDR3 loop spans 14 amino acids. Per germline, CDR1 MNHEY and CDR2 SVGAGI. CDR3 region: CASTDSGRGETQYF. For the CDR3, the DNA is TGTGCCAGCACTGACTCGGGGAGAGGGGAGACCCAGTACTTC.

This chain joins TRBV6-2 or TRBV6-3 and TRBJ1-5; no firm D call. Per germline, CDR1 MNHEY and CDR2 SVGEGT. The CDR3 is made up of 13 amino acids. Trimming pared 4 bases from V and 11 bases from J, leaving 15 bases between. For the CDR3, the DNA is TGTGCCAGCAGTTGGTCGAAGGACTCGGCCCAGCATTTT. Its protein is CASSWSKDSAQHF.

This chain uses TRBV5-8 with TRBJ2-3; 14 nucleotides align to TRBD2. The CDR3 sequence is 18 residues long. V lost 7 bases, J lost 5 bases, and 15 bases stayed unmatched. CDR1 SGHTS and CDR2 YDEGEE come from the germline V gene. Here the CDR3 reads CASPLGLGLAGEGDTQYF. The DNA of the CDR3 is TGTGCCAGCCCCCTGGGTTTGGGACTAGCGGGAGAGGGAGATACGCAGTATTTT.

The chain carries TRBV2 and TRBJ1-5; D is possibly TRBD1 (6 bases). This CDR3 has 14 residues. V lost 7 bases and J lost 4, with 14 bases in between. Looked up from germline, CDR1 is SNHLY and CDR2 is FYNNEI. The CDR3 DNA reads as TGTGCCAGCACCTCACAGGGATCTAATCAGCCCCAGCATTTT. This gives the protein CASTSQGSNQPQHF.

The genes are TRBV10-3 and TRBJ1-3; 7 bases are shared with TRBD1. CDR1 and CDR2 from the germline V gene are ENHRY and SYGVKD. V gave up 6 bases and J gave up 2 bases; unmatched junction bases: 7. The CDR3 is made up of 15 amino acids. CDR3 region: CAIRADRIPGNTIYF. The CDR3 nucleotides are TGTGCCATCAGAGCGGACAGGATACCTGGAAACACCATATATTTT.

As concerns this clone: This CDR3 is also generated by other DNA sequences in the sample. This chain joins TRBV19 and TRBJ1-5; 8 bases fit TRBD1. Trimming took 6 bases from V and 4 from J; bases not matched to a gene: 2. Germline V gene data show CDR1 as LNHDA and CDR2 as SQIVND (reference sequence). The CDR3 runs 13 residues. CDR3 sequence (DNA): TGTGCCAGTAGCCGACAGGGGAATCAGCCCCAGCATTTT. It is translated as CASSRQGNQPQHF.

This chain joins TRBV7-2 and TRBJ2-3, with D possibly matching TRBD2 (6 bases). This CDR3 is built from 16 residues. Germline CDR1 is SGHTA and CDR2 is FQGNSA. The ends were cut back, 5 bases at V and 2 bases at J, with 17 bases in the middle. The CDR3 coding sequence is TGTGCCAGCAGCGTCACCGGGACTGCAGACACAGATACGCAGTATTTT. Protein: CASSVTGTADTDTQYF.

This chain links TRBV9 with TRBJ2-3, with 8 positions matching TRBD1. CDR3 size: 16 residues. The germline V gene has CDR1 SGDLS and CDR2 YYNGEE. The V segment lost 3 bases and the J segment 2 bases; nucleotides outside the gene matches: 8. CDR3 in DNA: TGTGCCAGCAGCGCTCCCCGACAGGGGCCCACAGATACGCAGTATTTT. It codes for CASSAPRQGPTDTQYF. The full variable domain, completed using reference TRBV9 and TRBJ2-3, is DSGVTQTPKHLITATGQRVTLRCSPRSGDLSVYWYQQSLDQGLQFLIQYYNGEERAKGNILERFSAQQFPDLHSELNLSSLELGDSALYFCASSAPRQGPTDTQYFGPGTRLTVL.

This chain uses TRBV6-6 with TRBJ1-5, with a possible D match to TRBD1 (5 bases). Per the germline V gene, CDR1 is MNHNY and CDR2 is SVGAGI (reference sequence). V was clipped by 6 bases and J by 4 bases, with 13 bases between them. The CDR3 has 14 residues. CDR3 protein: CASRGGGVNQPQHF. The CDR3 DNA reads TGTGCCAGCAGGGGGGGTGGGGTTAATCAGCCCCAGCATTTT.

The chain is built from TRBV24-1 and TRBJ2-1; D perhaps matches TRBD2 (5 bases). This CDR3 has 16 residues. From germline, CDR1 is KGHDR and CDR2 SFDVKD. Trimming took off 2 bases at V and 5 bases at J, with 15 bases between the two ends. The CDR3 protein is CATSDSGLSPHNEQFF. The CDR3 nucleotides are TGTGCCACCAGTGATTCTGGACTGTCCCCCCACAATGAGCAGTTCTTC.

Details on this clone: The sample holds other DNA sequences that translate to the same CDR3. The gene calls are TRBV5-1 and TRBJ1-1, with a weak D call TRBD1 (5 bases). The CDR3 has 13 residues. Germline V CDR1 and CDR2: SGHRS, YFSETQ. Trimming left V 1 base short and J 1 base short, with 5 bases between. The DNA for the CDR3 is TGCGCCAGCAGCTTGACAGGGAACACTGAAGCTTTCTTT. It is translated as CASSLTGNTEAFF.